This is a list of T cell receptor beta chains from one sample in a study of cytomegalovirus exposure and HLA in healthy donors. Libraries were prepared by immunoSEQ multiplex PCR; TCRdb keeps only in-frame clonotypes and omits some of them. Found here are 100,000 to 120,000 clones, around four fifths of them singletons; the top ten hold roughly 9.2%. Sequences were obtained from PBMCs. These receptors all come from a middle-aged woman in good health and CMV-seropositive. CDR3s include the opening cysteine and the closing phenylalanine or tryptophan. A D gene is named only where the DNA matches it firmly. Size tells how often a clone was seen (once, few, many) or the class of an expanded clone, and some rows leave it out.

clone size	V gene	D gene	J gene	CDR3 DNA	CDR3 protein
few	TRBV11-2	TRBD1	TRBJ1-1	TGTGCCAGCAGCTTAGGCACAGGGGGCCCCCCTGAAGCTTTCTTT	CASSLGTGGPPEAFF
NA	TRBV15	NA	TRBJ1-4	TGTGCCACCAGCATCGGCAGGGTTGGTGAAAAACTGTTTTTT	CATSIGRVGEKLFF
NA	TRBV2	TRBD1	TRBJ2-7	TGTGCCAGCATCGAAGGGGGCGACGAGCAGTACTTC	CASIEGGDEQYF
NA	TRBV5-5	NA	TRBJ1-3	TGTGCCAGCAGCTTGTTGACAGCCTCTGGAAACACCATATATTTT	CASSLLTASGNTIYF
few	TRBV10-1	TRBD1	TRBJ2-2	TGCGCCACCGCAGACACTGGACAGGGCGACGGCACCGGGGAGCTGTTTTTT	CATADTGQGDGTGELFF
NA	TRBV11-3	TRBD2	TRBJ2-1	TGTGCCAGCAGCCTACCAGTTCATGTAGCGGGAGGGTGGAAGTTCTTC	CASSLPVHVAGGWKFF
NA	TRBV28	NA	TRBJ2-7	TGTGCCAGCAGTTTCCCCGGTGGCGAGCAGTACTTC	CASSFPGGEQYF
few	TRBV11-2	NA	TRBJ1-1	TGTGCCAGCGGCCGGCAGGAGAACACTGAAGCTTTCTTT	CASGRQENTEAFF
NA	TRBV7-2	NA	TRBJ2-1	TGTGCCAGCAGCTTAGACGGGGACTCTTACAATGAGCAGTTCTTC	CASSLDGDSYNEQFF
NA	TRBV10-3	NA	TRBJ2-6	TGTGCCATCAGTGGTCCCCGGTTGTCTGGGGCCAACGTCCTGACTTTC	CAISGPRLSGANVLTF
few	TRBV4-1	NA	TRBJ2-7	TGCGCCAGCAGCCAAGGAAGTAGCCCAGTGGGCGAGCAGTACTTC	CASSQGSSPVGEQYF
few	TRBV5-1	NA	TRBJ1-1	TGCGCCAGCAGCTTGGGTTCGGGGGGCGCGAACACTGAAGCTTTCTTT	CASSLGSGGANTEAFF
once	TRBV5-1	TRBD1	TRBJ2-5	TGCGCCAGCAGCTTAGGGACAGGACCTGGGGAGACCCAGTACTTC	CASSLGTGPGETQYF
NA	TRBV5-1	TRBD1	TRBJ1-4	TGCGCCAGCAGCAGCGGACAGGCTGGGGTTAATGAAAAACTGTTTTTT	CASSSGQAGVNEKLFF
few	TRBV5-5	NA	TRBJ1-3	TGTGCCAGCAGCCCCAGGGGCGTCTCTGGAAACACCATATATTTT	CASSPRGVSGNTIYF
NA	TRBV19	TRBD1	TRBJ2-5	TGTGCCAGTAGTATTGGAGGGACAGGGTACGGAAAGACCCAGTACTTC	CASSIGGTGYGKTQYF
NA	TRBV28	TRBD1	TRBJ1-2	TGTGCCAGCAGTTTCCGCAGGGGGGACTATGGCTACACCTTC	CASSFRRGDYGYTF
NA	TRBV9	NA	TRBJ2-1	TGTGCCAGCAACGGGGGACTCATCTACAATGAGCAGTTCTTC	CASNGGLIYNEQFF
NA	TRBV2	NA	TRBJ1-1	TGTGCCAGCAGTGTTTTTCGGGAAACCGCTCAAGCTTTCTTT	CASSVFRETAQAFF
few	TRBV4-1	NA	TRBJ2-7	TGCGCCAGCAGCCGCCAGTCTGGACAAGTCTACGAGCAGTACTTC	CASSRQSGQVYEQYF
NA	TRBV18	TRBD1	TRBJ2-7	TGTGCCAGCTCACCGACAGGGTTAGGGGCCTACGAGCAGTACTTC	CASSPTGLGAYEQYF
few	TRBV6-6	NA	TRBJ1-2	TGTGCCAGCAGCCTACCCCCCGACTATGGCTACACCTTC	CASSLPPDYGYTF